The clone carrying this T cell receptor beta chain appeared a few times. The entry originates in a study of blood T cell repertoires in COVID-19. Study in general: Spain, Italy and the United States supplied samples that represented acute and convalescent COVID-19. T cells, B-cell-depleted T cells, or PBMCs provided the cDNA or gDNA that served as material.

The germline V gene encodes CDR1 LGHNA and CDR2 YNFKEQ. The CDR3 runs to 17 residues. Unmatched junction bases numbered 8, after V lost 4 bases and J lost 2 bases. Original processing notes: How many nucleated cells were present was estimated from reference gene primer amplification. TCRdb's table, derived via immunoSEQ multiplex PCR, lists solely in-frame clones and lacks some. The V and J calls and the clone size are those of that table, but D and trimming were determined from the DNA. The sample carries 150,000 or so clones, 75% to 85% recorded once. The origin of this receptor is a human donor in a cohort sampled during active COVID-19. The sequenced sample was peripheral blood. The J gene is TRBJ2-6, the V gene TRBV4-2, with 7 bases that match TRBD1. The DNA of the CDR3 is TGTGCCAGCAGCCCGCAGCACAGGGGCGCTGGGGCCAACGTCCTGACTTTC. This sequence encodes CASSPQHRGAGANVLTF.